These T cell receptor beta chains were read from a single sample in a study of T-cell memory formation after mild COVID-19. TCRdb re-derived calls from the 5' RACE reads in MiXCR, one entry per CDR3 protein. The sample carries 350,000 to 400,000 distinct CDR3 sequences, approximately 15% recorded once. The sample was PBMCs or a T cell subset sorted from them (not recorded which). All receptors derive from a man aged 18 to 30 who had mild COVID-19 (a few samples of this study predate the infection). Cell type and time point are not known. CDR3s leave out the opening cysteine and the closing phenylalanine or tryptophan.

CDR3: ASSQVQVGTEAF; V: TRBV3-1
CDR3: ASSQINYEQY; V: TRBV14
CDR3: ASTEQAGGVETQY; V: TRBV2
CDR3: ASSLGQGDGELF; V: TRBV7-9
CDR3: ASSLVQGLSEQF; V: TRBV7-9
CDR3: ASTGTAYSNQPQH; V: TRBV19
CDR3: ASSPPAPGYT; V: TRBV4-1
CDR3: ASSEDPPRLAGSSGELF; V: TRBV4-3
CDR3: ASSQRGSNEKLF; V: TRBV12-3/TRBV12-4
CDR3: ASIPDGDNEQF; V: TRBV2
CDR3: ASSLGVYYEQY; V: TRBV11-2
CDR3: ASSLGAQGARVGYT; V: TRBV5-6
CDR3: ASGPQGGTDTQY; V: TRBV12-3/TRBV12-4
CDR3: ATSVKTSGGIPGYNEQF; V: TRBV24-1
CDR3: ASKDSGGTGELF; V: TRBV6-4
CDR3: AIRLRDTTGELF; V: TRBV10-3
CDR3: SAGGQGHNEQF; V: TRBV20-1
CDR3: ASRRTMFQDTQY; V: TRBV2
CDR3: ASSEGGSNQPQH; V: TRBV5-1
CDR3: ASTPSPGNRQPQH; V: TRBV6-2/TRBV6-3
CDR3: SVGIVEQF; V: TRBV29-1
CDR3: ASSPASTGRGNTIY; V: TRBV18
CDR3: ASSHVVSETQY; V: TRBV4-1
CDR3: ASSYLQTGEGETQY; V: TRBV5-5
CDR3: ASSVAGQWNTGELF; V: TRBV9
CDR3: AWSDSSREQY; V: TRBV30
CDR3: ASSLVGQVYNEQF; V: TRBV5-1
CDR3: SARGTGLNTEAF; V: TRBV20-1
CDR3: ASSFLLRTDTQY; V: TRBV27
CDR3: ASSFGQGYHSGANVLT; V: TRBV27
CDR3: ATRGYLDLSSYNEQF; V: TRBV12-3/TRBV12-4
CDR3: AIGGGQPQH; V: TRBV10-3
CDR3: ATQRIDQPQH; V: TRBV7-9
CDR3: ASSLTNEKLF; V: TRBV28
CDR3: ASSRDRAGGLTGELF; V: TRBV7-2
CDR3: AWTPQETQY; V: TRBV30
CDR3: ATSREVGGADTQY; V: TRBV15
CDR3: ASSESVGAQETQY; V: TRBV25-1
CDR3: ASSYQEGEKLF; V: TRBV6-5
CDR3: SVDGAGRGGYT; V: TRBV29-1
CDR3: ASITKGTGELF; V: TRBV7-2
CDR3: ASSYPASGETNEQF; V: TRBV6-5
CDR3: ASSLSLGKPQH; V: TRBV5-6
CDR3: ASSQGADEAF; V: TRBV4-1
CDR3: ASSYSRRNTEAF; V: TRBV6-2/TRBV6-3
CDR3: ATSRSPGQGADTQY; V: TRBV15
CDR3: ASSPLAGFGDTQY; V: TRBV3-1
CDR3: ASSWLAGGTDTQY; V: TRBV7-6